A single sample is the source of the 3 T cell receptor beta chains below, sequenced in a study of control samples from healthy donors and cancer patients. The method was immunoSEQ multiplex PCR; TCRdb's version includes in-frame clones alone and lacks a portion of them. The table records about 88,000 clones, more than 85% of them present only once. The source material was blood. These receptor sequences come from a young man in good health.

The CDR3 loop reads CALGEAGEGNQPQHF. The DNA of the CDR3 is TGTGCCCTGGGGGAGGCAGGGGAGGGCAATCAGCCCCAGCATTTT. The rearrangement links TRBV6-6 to TRBJ1-5, with D perhaps matching TRBD1 (6 bases). V lost 11 bases to trimming and J lost 2 bases, with 19 bases between them. The CDR3 spans 15 residues. CDR1 is MNHNY, CDR2 SVGAGI, per germline (reference sequence).

This clone occurred once. This specimen includes other DNA sequences encoding the same CDR3. This chain connects TRBV6-6 to TRBJ2-2; either TRBD1 or TRBD2 may supply D (5 bases each). CDR1 MNHNY and CDR2 SVGAGI come from the germline V gene (reference sequence). V was trimmed by 5 bases and J by 8 bases, leaving 24 bases between them. The CDR3 sequence is 17 residues long. Here the CDR3 DNA reads TGTGCCAGCAGTCCCTGGGACGCTAGGAGGAGGTCTGGGGAGCTGTTTTTT. This translates into CASSPWDARRRSGELFF.

This chain connects TRBV19 to TRBJ1-1; no definite D call. V lost 2 bases, J lost 1 base, and 14 bases lay in between. Germline lookup yields CDR1 LNHDA and CDR2 SQIVND (reference sequence). CDR3 length equals 16 residues. CDR3 sequence: CASSIPPLYKNTEAFF. The CDR3 DNA reads TGTGCCAGTAGTATACCCCCACTGTATAAGAACACTGAAGCTTTCTTT.